What follows are 6 T cell receptor beta chains derived from one specimen sequenced in a study of blood T cell repertoires in COVID-19. The assay was immunoSEQ multiplex PCR, and TCRdb's table has in-frame clones only and misses some. The sample consists of roughly 240,000 clones, approximately 82% of them appearing once. The sample taken for sequencing was peripheral blood. The receptors were gathered from a man between 60 and 70 years old who had recovered from COVID-19.

V usage is TRBV20-1 and J usage is TRBJ2-5, with D unclear. Germline-derived CDR1 and CDR2 are DFQATT and SNEGSKA (reference sequence). The CDR3 contains 14 residues. The V end was cut by 3 bases, the J end by 0 bases, with 11 bases between. DNA of the CDR3: TGCAGTGCTAGTGACTTTTCGTACCAAGAGACCCAGTACTTC. It specifies CSASDFSYQETQYF.

V is TRBV28 and J is TRBJ2-5; 8 bases are a match to TRBD1. CDR1 MDHEN and CDR2 SYDVKM come from the germline V gene. The CDR3 covers 16 residues. Unmatched junction bases numbered 17, after V lost 10 bases and J lost 4 bases. The CDR3: CATKPPDRVGGETQYF. The CDR3 DNA follows: TGTGCCACCAAACCCCCGGACAGGGTCGGGGGAGAGACCCAGTACTTC.

A few counts support this clone. CDR3: CASSTGDRNSPLHF. The CDR3 DNA follows: TGCGCCAGCAGTACAGGGGATCGTAATTCACCCCTCCACTTT. J is TRBJ1-6 and V is TRBV5-1; 7 positions agree with TRBD1. Per germline, CDR1 SGHRS and CDR2 YFSETQ. V trimming: 5 bases; J trimming: 6 bases; junction bases outside the gene matches: 5. The CDR3 loop spans 14 amino acids.

The CDR3 reads CASSPRDRGINEKLFF. The CDR3 nucleotides read TGTGCCAGCAGCCCCCGGGACAGGGGGATTAATGAAAAACTGTTTTTT. The chain couples TRBV3-1 (or the pseudogene TRBV3-2) to TRBJ1-4; 11 bases match TRBD1. There are 16 residues in the CDR3. Trimming at V came to 4 bases and at J to 4 bases, leaving 5 bases not matched to a gene. Germline loops: CDR1 LGHDT, CDR2 YNNKEL (reference sequence).

V is TRBV5-1 and J is TRBJ2-7; 11 bases agree with TRBD1. The V gene's germline CDR1 is SGHRS and CDR2 YFSETQ. This CDR3 has 15 amino acids. V shed 4 bases and J 1 base; nucleotides not matched to a gene: 4. In DNA, the CDR3 is TGCGCCAGCAGCACTGGGACAGGGGGATCCTACGAGCAGTACTTC. This encodes CASSTGTGGSYEQYF.

The chain carries TRBV14 and TRBJ1-3; TRBD1 agrees at 8 bases. The germline V gene has CDR1 SGHDN and CDR2 FVKESK. Unmatched junction bases numbered 3, after V lost 4 bases and J lost 1 base. CDR3 length: 15 amino acids. For the CDR3, the DNA is TGTGCCAGCAGCCTACGGACAGGGTCTGGAAACACCATATATTTT. This translates into CASSLRTGSGNTIYF. The variable domain in full, completed from reference TRBV14 and TRBJ1-3, reads EAGVTQFPSHSVIEKGQTVTLRCDPISGHDNLYWYRRVMGKEIKFLLHFVKESKQDESGMPNNRFLAERTGGTYSTLKVQPAELEDSGVYFCASSLRTGSGNTIYFGEGSWLTVV.